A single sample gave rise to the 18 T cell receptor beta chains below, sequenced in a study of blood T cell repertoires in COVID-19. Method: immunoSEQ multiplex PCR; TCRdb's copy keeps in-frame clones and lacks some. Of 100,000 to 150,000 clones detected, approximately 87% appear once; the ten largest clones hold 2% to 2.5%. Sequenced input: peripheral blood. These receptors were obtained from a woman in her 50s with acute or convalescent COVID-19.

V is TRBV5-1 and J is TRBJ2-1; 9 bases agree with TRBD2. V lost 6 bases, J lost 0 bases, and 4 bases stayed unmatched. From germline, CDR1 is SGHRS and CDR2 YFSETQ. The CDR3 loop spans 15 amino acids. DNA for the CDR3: TGCGCCAGCAAATCTAGCGGGAACTCCTACAATGAGCAGTTCTTC. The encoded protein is CASKSSGNSYNEQFF. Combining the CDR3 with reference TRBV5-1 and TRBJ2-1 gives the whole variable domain KAGVTQTPRYLIKTRGQQVTLSCSPISGHRSVSWYQQTPGQGLQFLFEYFSETQRNKGNFPGRFSGRQFSNSRSEMNVSTLELGDSALYLCASKSSGNSYNEQFFGPGTRLTVL.

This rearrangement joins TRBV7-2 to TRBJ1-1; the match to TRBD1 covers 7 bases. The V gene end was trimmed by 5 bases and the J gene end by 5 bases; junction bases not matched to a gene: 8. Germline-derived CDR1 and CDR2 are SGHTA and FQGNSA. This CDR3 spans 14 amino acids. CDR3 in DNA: TGTGCCAGCAGCCACCAAACAGGGGATACTGAAGCTTTCTTT. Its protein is CASSHQTGDTEAFF.

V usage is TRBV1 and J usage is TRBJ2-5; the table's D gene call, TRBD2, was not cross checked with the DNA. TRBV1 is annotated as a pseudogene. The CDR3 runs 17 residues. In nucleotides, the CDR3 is TGCACCAGCAGCCAAGGGACCAGCGGGGGGGCAGGGGAGACCCAGTACTTC. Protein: CTSSQGTSGGAGETQYF.

In DNA form, the CDR3 reads TGTGCCACCAGTGCCCAAATCCCAGATACGCAGTATTTT. Residues: CATSAQIPDTQYF. This rearrangement joins TRBV24-1 to TRBJ2-3; D unclear. V lost 5 bases to trimming and J lost 4 bases, with 9 bases between them. This CDR3 is 13 amino acids long. CDR1 and CDR2 from the germline V gene are KGHDR and SFDVKD.

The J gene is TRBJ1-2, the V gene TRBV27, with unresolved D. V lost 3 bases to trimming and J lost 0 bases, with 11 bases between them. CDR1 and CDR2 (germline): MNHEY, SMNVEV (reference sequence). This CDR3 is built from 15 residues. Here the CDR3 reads CASSFLNSPNYGYTF. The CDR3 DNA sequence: TGTGCCAGCAGTTTTTTGAACTCGCCTAACTATGGCTACACCTTC.

DNA for the CDR3: TGTGCCTGGAGTGGGTTAGGGGGAAATCAGCCCCAGCATTTT. Its protein product is CAWSGLGGNQPQHF. The chain employs TRBV30 and TRBJ1-5, with D perhaps matching TRBD1 (6 bases). CDR1 is GTSNPN, CDR2 SVGIG, per germline (reference sequence). The CDR3 extends over 14 amino acids. Trimming stripped 1 base from V and 4 bases from J, with 11 bases between.

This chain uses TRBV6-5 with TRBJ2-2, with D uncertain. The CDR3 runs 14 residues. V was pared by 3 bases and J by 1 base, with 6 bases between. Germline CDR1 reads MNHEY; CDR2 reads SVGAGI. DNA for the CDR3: TGTGCCAGCAGTTATGAGATGAACACCGGGGAGCTGTTTTTT. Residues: CASSYEMNTGELFF.

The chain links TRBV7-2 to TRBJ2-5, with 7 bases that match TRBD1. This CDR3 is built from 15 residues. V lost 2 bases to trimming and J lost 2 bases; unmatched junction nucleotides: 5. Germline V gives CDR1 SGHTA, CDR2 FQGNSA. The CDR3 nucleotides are TGTGCCAGCAGCTTAACATGGACAGGACAAGAGACCCAGTACTTC. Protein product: CASSLTWTGQETQYF.

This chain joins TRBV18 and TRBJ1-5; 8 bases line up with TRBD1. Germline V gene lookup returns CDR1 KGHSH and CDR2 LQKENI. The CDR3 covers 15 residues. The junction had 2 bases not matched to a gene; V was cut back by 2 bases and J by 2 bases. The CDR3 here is CASSPGQGGNQPQHF. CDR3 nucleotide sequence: TGTGCCAGCTCACCAGGACAGGGCGGCAATCAGCCCCAGCATTTT.

The CDR3 coding sequence is TGTGCCAGCAGCCCCGTGACAGCCCAGCAAGAGACCCAGTACTTC. Its translation: CASSPVTAQQETQYF. The chain links TRBV7-2 to TRBJ2-5, with D possibly matching TRBD1 (5 bases). The CDR3 is made up of 15 amino acids. Germline CDR1 and CDR2: SGHTA and FQGNSA. The V end was cut by 5 bases, the J end by 2 bases, with 15 bases between.

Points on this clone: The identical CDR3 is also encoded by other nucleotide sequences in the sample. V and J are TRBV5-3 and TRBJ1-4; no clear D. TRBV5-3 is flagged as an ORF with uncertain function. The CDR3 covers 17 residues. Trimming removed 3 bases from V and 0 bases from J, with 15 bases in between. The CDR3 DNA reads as TGTGCCAGAAGCTACTACCCCACCCCGGCAACTAATGAAAAACTGTTTTTT. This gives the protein CARSYYPTPATNEKLFF.

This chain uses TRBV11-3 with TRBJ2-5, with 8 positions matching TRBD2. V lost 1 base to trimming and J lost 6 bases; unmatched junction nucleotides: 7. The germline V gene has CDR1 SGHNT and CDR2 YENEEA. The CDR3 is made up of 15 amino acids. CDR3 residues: CASSLGTGGPQTQYF. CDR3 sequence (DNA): TGTGCCAGCAGCTTAGGGACGGGGGGGCCTCAGACCCAGTACTTC. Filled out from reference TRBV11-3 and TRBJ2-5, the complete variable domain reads EAGVVQSPRYKIIEKKQPVAFWCNPISGHNTLYWYLQNLGQGPELLIRYENEEAVDDSQLPKDRFSAERLKGVDSTLKIQPAELGDSAVYLCASSLGTGGPQTQYFGPGTRLLVL.

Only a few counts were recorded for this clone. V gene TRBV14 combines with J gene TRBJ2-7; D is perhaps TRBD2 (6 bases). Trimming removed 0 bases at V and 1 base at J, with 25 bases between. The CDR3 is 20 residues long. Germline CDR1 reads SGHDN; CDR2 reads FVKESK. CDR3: CASSQDGFQSLGGSSYEQYF. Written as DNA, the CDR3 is TGTGCCAGCAGCCAAGATGGATTTCAGTCCCTCGGGGGTTCTTCCTACGAGCAGTACTTC.

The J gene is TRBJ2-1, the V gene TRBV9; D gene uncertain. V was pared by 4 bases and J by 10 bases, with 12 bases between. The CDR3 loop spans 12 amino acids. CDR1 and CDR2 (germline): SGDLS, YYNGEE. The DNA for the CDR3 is TGTGCCAGCAGCCCACCATCGCGGGAGCAGTTCTTC. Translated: CASSPPSREQFF.

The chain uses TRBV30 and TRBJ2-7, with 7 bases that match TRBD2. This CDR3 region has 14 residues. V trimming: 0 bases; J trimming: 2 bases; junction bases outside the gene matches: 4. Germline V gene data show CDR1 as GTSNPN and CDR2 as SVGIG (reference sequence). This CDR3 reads CAWSVPGRAYEQYF. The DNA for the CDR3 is TGTGCCTGGAGTGTACCGGGGAGGGCCTACGAGCAGTACTTC.

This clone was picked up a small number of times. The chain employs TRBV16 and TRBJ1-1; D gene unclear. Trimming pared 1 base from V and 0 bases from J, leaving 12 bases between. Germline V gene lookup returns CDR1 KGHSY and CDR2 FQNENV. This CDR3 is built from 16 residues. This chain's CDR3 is CASSQYVAVMNTEAFF. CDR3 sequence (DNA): TGTGCCAGCAGCCAATATGTCGCGGTTATGAACACTGAAGCTTTCTTT.

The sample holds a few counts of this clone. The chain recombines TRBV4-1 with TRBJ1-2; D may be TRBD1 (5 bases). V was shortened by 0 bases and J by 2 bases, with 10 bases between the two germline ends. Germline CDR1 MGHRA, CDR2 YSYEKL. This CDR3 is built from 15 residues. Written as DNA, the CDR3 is TGCGCCAGCAGCCAAGAAACAGGCCAAAACTATGGCTACACCTTC. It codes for CASSQETGQNYGYTF.

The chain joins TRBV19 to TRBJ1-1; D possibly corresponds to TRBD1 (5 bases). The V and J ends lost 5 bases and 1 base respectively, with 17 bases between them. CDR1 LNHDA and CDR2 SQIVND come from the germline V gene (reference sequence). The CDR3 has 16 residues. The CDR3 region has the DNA TGTGCCAGTAGTCCCGGGATGGGAGGGGCGAACACTGAAGCTTTCTTT. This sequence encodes CASSPGMGGANTEAFF.